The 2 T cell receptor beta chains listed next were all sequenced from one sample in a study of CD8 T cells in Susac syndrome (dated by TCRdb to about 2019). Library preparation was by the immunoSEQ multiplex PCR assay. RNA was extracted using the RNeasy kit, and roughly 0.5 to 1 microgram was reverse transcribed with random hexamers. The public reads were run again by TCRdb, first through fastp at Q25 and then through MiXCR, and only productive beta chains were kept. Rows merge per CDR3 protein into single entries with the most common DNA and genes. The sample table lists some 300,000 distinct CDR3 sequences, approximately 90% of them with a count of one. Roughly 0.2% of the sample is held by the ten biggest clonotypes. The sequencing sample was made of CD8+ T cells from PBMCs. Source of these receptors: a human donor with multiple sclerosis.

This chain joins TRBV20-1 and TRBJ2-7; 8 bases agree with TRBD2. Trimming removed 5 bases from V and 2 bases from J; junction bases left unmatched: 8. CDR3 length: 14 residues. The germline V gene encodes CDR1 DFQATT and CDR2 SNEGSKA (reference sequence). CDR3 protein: CSAVAGRLTYEQYF. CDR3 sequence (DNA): TGCAGTGCTGTAGCGGGAAGACTAACCTACGAGCAGTACTTC.

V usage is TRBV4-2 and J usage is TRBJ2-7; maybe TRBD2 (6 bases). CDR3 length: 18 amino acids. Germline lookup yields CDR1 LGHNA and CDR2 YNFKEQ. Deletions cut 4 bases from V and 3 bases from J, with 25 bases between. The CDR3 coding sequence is TGTGCCAGCAGCCTCGGCGGACACCGACTAGATTTGGTCTACGAGCAGTACTTC. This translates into CASSLGGHRLDLVYEQYF.